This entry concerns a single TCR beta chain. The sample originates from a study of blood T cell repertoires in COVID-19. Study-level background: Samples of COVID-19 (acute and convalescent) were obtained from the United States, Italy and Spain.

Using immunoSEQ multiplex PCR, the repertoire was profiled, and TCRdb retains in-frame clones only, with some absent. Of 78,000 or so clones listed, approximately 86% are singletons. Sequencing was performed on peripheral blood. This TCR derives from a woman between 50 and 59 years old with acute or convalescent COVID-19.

The CDR3 spells CASSQDWGENEKLFF. CDR3 coding DNA: TGCGCCAGCAGCCAAGATTGGGGAGAAAATGAAAAACTGTTTTTT. The chain is built from TRBV4-3 and TRBJ1-4; D ambiguous. Germline assignment: CDR1 LGHNA and CDR2 YSLEER. Trimming left V 0 bases short and J 5 bases short, with 10 bases between. CDR3 length: 15 amino acids.